A single sample is the source of the 5 T cell receptor beta chains below, sequenced in a study of OX40 agonist ivuxolimab in advanced cancers. Only in-frame clones appear in the TCRdb table, and some are missing; sequencing was by immunoSEQ multiplex PCR. The sample carries under 70,000 clones, 86% recorded once. Sequenced here: CD4+ or CD8+ T cells sorted from blood, sampled in a trial of the OX40 agonist ivuxolimab. The receptors were sampled from an adult with an advanced solid tumor such as melanoma, head and neck, liver or kidney cancer.

V and J are TRBV5-1 and TRBJ2-2, with 11 nucleotides matching TRBD2. The V segment lost 4 bases and the J segment 6 bases; nucleotides outside the gene matches: 5. The CDR3 has 15 residues. The V gene's germline CDR1 is SGHRS and CDR2 YFSETQ. The CDR3 is CASSQLAGEAGELFF. The DNA for the CDR3 is TGCGCCAGCAGCCAACTAGCGGGAGAAGCCGGGGAGCTGTTTTTT.

The chain links TRBV19 to TRBJ2-6; D remains ambiguous. Trimming shortened V by 2 bases and J by 0 bases, and 2 bases separated the two germline ends. The CDR3 is 14 amino acids. Per germline, CDR1 LNHDA and CDR2 SQIVND (reference sequence). The CDR3: CASSINSGANVLTF. CDR3 coding DNA: TGTGCCAGTAGTATAAACTCTGGGGCCAACGTCCTGACTTTC. Full variable domain (remainder filled in from reference TRBV19 and TRBJ2-6): DGGITQSPKYLFRKEGQNVTLSCEQNLNHDAMYWYRQDPGQGLRLIYYSQIVNDFQKGDIAEGYSVSREKKESFPLTVTSAQKNPTAFYLCASSINSGANVLTFGAGSRLTVL.

The chain has TRBV7-9 and TRBJ2-7; weak D call: TRBD2 (5 bases). Germline V gives CDR1 SEHNR, CDR2 FQNEAQ (reference sequence). CDR3 length equals 15 residues. V gave up 4 bases and J gave up 1 base, with 14 bases separating them. Written as DNA, the CDR3 is TGTGCCAGCAGCTCCGTGGGGAGTCATTCCTACGAGCAGTACTTC. It encodes CASSSVGSHSYEQYF.

The rearrangement uses TRBV29-1 and TRBJ2-2; D remains ambiguous. V was pared by 7 bases and J by 1 base, with 4 bases between. The CDR3 sequence is 11 residues long. In germline, CDR1 is SQVTM, CDR2 ANQGSEA. This chain's CDR3 is CSAQNTGELFF. The CDR3, as DNA: TGCAGCGCCCAGAACACCGGGGAGCTGTTTTTT.

This clone was picked up one time. CDR3 DNA sequence: TGTGCCAGCGGCCGGGACTATGGCTACACCTTC. Translated: CASGRDYGYTF. The chain recombines TRBV7-9 with TRBJ1-2; no reliable D call. CDR3 length: 11 residues. Trimming shortened V by 8 bases and J by 3 bases, and 7 bases separated the two germline ends. Germline V lookup: CDR1 SEHNR, CDR2 FQNEAQ (reference sequence).